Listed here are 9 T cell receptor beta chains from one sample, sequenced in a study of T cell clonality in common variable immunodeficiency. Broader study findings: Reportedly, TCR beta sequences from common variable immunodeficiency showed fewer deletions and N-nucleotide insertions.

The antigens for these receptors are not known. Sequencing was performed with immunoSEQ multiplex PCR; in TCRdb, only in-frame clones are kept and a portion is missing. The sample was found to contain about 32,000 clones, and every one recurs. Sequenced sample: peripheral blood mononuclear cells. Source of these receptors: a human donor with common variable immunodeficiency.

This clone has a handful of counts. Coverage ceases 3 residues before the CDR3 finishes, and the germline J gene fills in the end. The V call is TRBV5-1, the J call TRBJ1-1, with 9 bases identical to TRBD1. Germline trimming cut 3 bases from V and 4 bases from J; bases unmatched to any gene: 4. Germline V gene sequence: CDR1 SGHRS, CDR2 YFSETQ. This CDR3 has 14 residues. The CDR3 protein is CASSYDRGVTEAFF. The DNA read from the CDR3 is TGCGCCAGCAGCTATGACAGGGGGGTCACTGAA.

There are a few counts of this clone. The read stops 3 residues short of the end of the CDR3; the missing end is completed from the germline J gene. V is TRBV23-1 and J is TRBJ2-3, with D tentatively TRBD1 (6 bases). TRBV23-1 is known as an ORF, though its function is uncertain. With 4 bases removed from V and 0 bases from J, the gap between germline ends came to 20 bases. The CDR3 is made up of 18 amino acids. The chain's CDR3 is CASSLSEDSYISTDTQYF. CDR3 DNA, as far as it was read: TGCGCCAGCAGTCTATCCGAGGACAGTTACATTAGCACAGATACG.

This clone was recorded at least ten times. Incomplete CDR3 DNA: TGCAGCGTGAGTTTAACAGGGCCCGGGGAG. This translates into CSVSLTGPGE. The full CDR3 reads CSVSLTGPGELFF. The rearrangement links TRBV29-1 to TRBJ2-2; maybe TRBD1 (6 bases). The read halts 3 residues ahead of the CDR3 end, with the missing end drawn from the germline J gene. Germline V gene data show CDR1 as SQVTM and CDR2 as ANQGSEA. This CDR3 has 13 residues. Trimming left V 6 bases short and J 6 bases short, with 14 bases between.

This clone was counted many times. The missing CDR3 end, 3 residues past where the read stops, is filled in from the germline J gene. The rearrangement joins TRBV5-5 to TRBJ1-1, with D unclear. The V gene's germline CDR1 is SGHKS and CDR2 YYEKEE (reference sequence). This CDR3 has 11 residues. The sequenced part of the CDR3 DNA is TGTGCCAGCAGCTTGAAAGGTGGA. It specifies CASSLKGG. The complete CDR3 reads CASSLKGGAFF.

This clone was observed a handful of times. CDR3 bases read: TGTGCCAGCAGCGGTACAGGGCAGCCC. It codes for CASSGTGQP. The whole CDR3 protein reads CASSGTGQPQHF. V is TRBV7-6 and J is TRBJ1-5; D is possibly TRBD1 (6 bases). The DNA ends 3 residues before the CDR3 does, and the rest of the CDR3 is filled in from the germline J gene. Germline lookup yields CDR1 SGHVS and CDR2 FNYEAQ. The V and J ends lost 5 bases and 7 bases respectively, with 9 bases between them. There are 12 residues in the CDR3.

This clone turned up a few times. CDR3: CASSGGGRGPYNSPLHF. The CDR3 bases that were read are TGTGCCAGTAGCGGAGGGGGCAGGGGACCTTATAATTCACCC. The chain has TRBV19 and TRBJ1-6; 7 bases align to TRBD1. The CDR3 end falls 3 residues outside the read, so it is completed with the germline J gene. With V trimmed by 6 bases and J by 4 bases, 12 bases remained unmatched. Per the germline V gene, CDR1 is LNHDA and CDR2 is SQIVND (reference sequence). The CDR3 is 17 amino acids.

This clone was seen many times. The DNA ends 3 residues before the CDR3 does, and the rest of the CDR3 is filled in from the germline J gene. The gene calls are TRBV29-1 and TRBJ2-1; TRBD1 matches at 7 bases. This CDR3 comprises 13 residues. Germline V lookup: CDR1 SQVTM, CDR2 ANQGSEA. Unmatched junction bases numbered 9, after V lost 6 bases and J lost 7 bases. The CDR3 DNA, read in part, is TGCAGCGTCCGGGACAGCAGTAAGAATGAG. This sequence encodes CSVRDSSKNE. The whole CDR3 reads CSVRDSSKNEQFF.

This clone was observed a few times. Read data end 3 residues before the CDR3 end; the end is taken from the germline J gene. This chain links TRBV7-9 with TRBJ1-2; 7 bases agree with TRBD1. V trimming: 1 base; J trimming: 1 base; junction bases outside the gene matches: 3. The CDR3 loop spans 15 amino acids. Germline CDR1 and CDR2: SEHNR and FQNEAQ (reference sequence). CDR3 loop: CASSLETGDNYGYTF. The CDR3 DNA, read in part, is TGTGCCAGCAGCTTAGAAACAGGGGATAACTATGGC. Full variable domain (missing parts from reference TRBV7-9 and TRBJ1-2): DTGVSQNPRHKITKRGQNVTFRCDPISEHNRLYWYRQTLGQGPEFLTYFQNEAQLEKSRLLSDRFSAERPKGSFSTLEIQRTEQGDSAMYLCASSLETGDNYGYTFGSGTRLTVV.

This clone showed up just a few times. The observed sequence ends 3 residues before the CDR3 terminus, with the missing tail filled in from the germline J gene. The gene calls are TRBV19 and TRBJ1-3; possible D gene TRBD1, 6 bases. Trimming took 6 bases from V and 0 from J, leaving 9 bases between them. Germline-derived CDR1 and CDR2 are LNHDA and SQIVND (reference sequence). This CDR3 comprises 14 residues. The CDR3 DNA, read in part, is TGTGCCAGTAGGGACAGATTCTCTGGAAACACC. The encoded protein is CASRDRFSGNT. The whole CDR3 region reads CASRDRFSGNTIYF. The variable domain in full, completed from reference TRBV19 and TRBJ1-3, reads DGGITQSPKYLFRKEGQNVTLSCEQNLNHDAMYWYRQDPGQGLRLIYYSQIVNDFQKGDIAEGYSVSREKKESFPLTVTSAQKNPTAFYLCASRDRFSGNTIYFGEGSWLTVV.